These 30 T cell receptor beta chains originate from one sample sequenced in a study of shared clonotypes between healthy human individuals. Sequencing was performed with immunoSEQ multiplex PCR; in TCRdb, only in-frame clones are kept and a portion is missing. The sample has approximately 2.5 million clones, 93% seen once. Sample: naive CD4+ T cells from PBMCs. Described subset: CD45RA+ positively selected. Receptors were obtained from a man between 18 and 29 years old in good health. Some clones in this sample may be carry-over from other donors' samples.

The rearrangement uses TRBV13 and TRBJ2-1, with D possibly matching TRBD1 (9 bases). Trimming stripped 6 bases from V and 7 bases from J, with 25 bases between. The length of the CDR3 is 17 residues. Germline CDR1 and CDR2: PRHDT and FYEKMQ (reference sequence). The CDR3 region has the DNA TGTGCCAGCAGGGCCCCGGGAGGGGGACAGGGAGTAAATGAGCAGTTCTTC. Residues: CASRAPGGGQGVNEQFF.

V usage is TRBV6-5 and J usage is TRBJ1-1; 9 positions agree with TRBD1. Germline-derived CDR1 and CDR2 are MNHEY and SVGAGI. This CDR3 is 12 amino acids long. With 5 bases clipped from V and 14 bases from J, the junction kept 9 bases outside the gene matches. CDR3 region: CASSPQGAQVFF. DNA for the CDR3: TGTGCCAGCAGTCCACAGGGGGCGCAGGTATTCTTT.

The chain has TRBV28 and TRBJ1-5; 9 positions agree with TRBD1. V lost 6 bases to trimming and J lost 4 bases; unmatched junction nucleotides: 4. The CDR3 has 14 residues. Germline CDR1 and CDR2: MDHEN and SYDVKM. CDR3 in DNA: TGTGCCAGCAGATCCGGGACAGGGAATCAGCCCCAGCATTTT. It encodes CASRSGTGNQPQHF. The variable domain in full, with the rest retrieved from reference TRBV28 and TRBJ1-5, is DVKVTQSSRYLVKRTGEKVFLECVQDMDHENMFWYRQDPGLGLRLIYFSYDVKMKEKGDIPEGYSVSREKKERFSLILESASTNQTSMYLCASRSGTGNQPQHFGDGTRLSIL.

The chain employs TRBV29-1 and TRBJ2-7; D is perhaps TRBD2 (5 bases). The CDR3 has 13 residues. Looked up from germline, CDR1 is SQVTM and CDR2 is ANQGSEA. Trimming pared 4 bases from V and 5 bases from J, leaving 15 bases between. DNA of the CDR3: TGCAGCGTTGTCGACCCGGGGATGCACGAGCAGTACTTC. Amino acids: CSVVDPGMHEQYF.

In DNA form, the CDR3 reads TGCGCCAGCACTCCCTTGGGAGCAGACGCCACTGAAGCTTTCTTT. This sequence encodes CASTPLGADATEAFF. V usage is TRBV5-1 and J usage is TRBJ1-1; no clear D gene. The CDR3 loop spans 15 amino acids. The V gene lost 6 bases and the J gene lost 4 bases, with 19 bases spanning the gap. Germline CDR1 and CDR2: SGHRS and YFSETQ.

This sequence joins TRBV5-8 and TRBJ1-1; D is undetermined. Germline-derived CDR1 and CDR2 are SGHTS and YDEGEE. The CDR3 spans 14 residues. Trimming took off 2 bases at V and 4 bases at J, with 12 bases between the two ends. This CDR3 reads CASSFLGRSTEAFF. The CDR3 nucleotides read TGTGCCAGCAGCTTTCTCGGGCGGAGCACTGAAGCTTTCTTT.

As regards this clone: The same CDR3 also results from other DNA sequences found in this sample. The gene calls are TRBV7-2 and TRBJ1-1, with 7 bases that match TRBD1. CDR1 is SGHTA and CDR2 is FQGNSA in the germline V gene. Trimming at V came to 5 bases and at J to 4 bases, leaving 7 bases not matched to a gene. The CDR3 runs to 14 residues. CDR3 loop: CASSLTGVGTEAFF. The CDR3 DNA is TGTGCCAGCAGCCTAACAGGGGTTGGCACTGAAGCTTTCTTT.

This chain connects TRBV28 to TRBJ1-1, with D possibly being TRBD1 (5 bases). Trimming shortened V by 8 bases and J by 1 base, and 17 bases separated the two germline ends. The CDR3 consists of 15 residues. Germline V gene lookup returns CDR1 MDHEN and CDR2 SYDVKM. The CDR3 DNA is TGTGCCAGCCTAATTCGCGGGACGGAGAACACTGAAGCTTTCTTT. This encodes CASLIRGTENTEAFF.

The rearrangement joins TRBV30 to TRBJ2-3, with 10 bases lining up with TRBD2. The V gene's germline CDR1 is GTSNPN and CDR2 SVGIG (reference sequence). V dropped 1 base and J dropped 4; count of bases not matched to a gene: 5. The CDR3 consists of 15 residues. The CDR3 protein is CAWSAGTSDADTQYF. In nucleotides, the CDR3 is TGTGCCTGGAGTGCTGGGACTAGCGACGCAGATACGCAGTATTTT.

The chain uses TRBV28 and TRBJ2-7, with D possibly TRBD2 on 7 matching bases. Germline assignment: CDR1 MDHEN and CDR2 SYDVKM. V shed 0 bases and J shed 12 bases, with 9 bases lying between them. The CDR3 sequence is 11 residues long. The CDR3 is CASSLWGGPYF. The CDR3 DNA reads as TGTGCCAGCAGTTTATGGGGGGGGCCGTACTTC.

This chain connects TRBV5-1 to TRBJ2-5, with 7 bases matching TRBD1. The length of the CDR3 is 11 residues. Germline CDR1 and CDR2: SGHRS and YFSETQ. Germline trimming cut 7 bases from V and 6 bases from J; bases unmatched to any gene: 3. The CDR3 loop reads CASGTVQTQYF. CDR3 coding DNA: TGCGCCAGCGGGACAGTTCAGACCCAGTACTTC.

This rearrangement joins TRBV11-2 to TRBJ2-5, with D unresolved. Germline lookup yields CDR1 SGHAT and CDR2 FQNNGV. This CDR3 spans 13 amino acids. The ends were cut back, 2 bases at V and 5 bases at J, with 9 bases in the middle. CDR3 DNA: TGTGCCAGCAGCTTATTATTGCGGGAGACCCAGTACTTC. This gives the protein CASSLLLRETQYF. The entire variable domain, with the rest obtained from reference TRBV11-2 and TRBJ2-5, is as follows: EAGVAQSPRYKIIEKRQSVAFWCNPISGHATLYWYQQILGQGPKLLIQFQNNGVVDDSQLPKDRFSAERLKGVDSTLKIQPAKLEDSAVYLCASSLLLRETQYFGPGTRLLVL.

The chain carries TRBV5-4 and TRBJ1-2; a weak D match, TRBD1 (5 bases). Germline V gives CDR1 SGHNT, CDR2 YYREEE (reference sequence). This CDR3 contains 16 residues. V was cut by 6 bases and J by 2 bases, with 20 bases left in between. CDR3 DNA: TGTGCCAGCACCTTCGGGGTTGGGGGACCCAACTATGGCTACACCTTC. Its protein product is CASTFGVGGPNYGYTF.

This clone was found once. The chain recombines TRBV5-1 with TRBJ1-5; D not resolved. The V end was cut by 0 bases, the J end by 3 bases, with 10 bases between. The CDR3 totals 15 residues. CDR1 is SGHRS and CDR2 is YFSETQ in the germline V gene. The CDR3 here is CASSLGGSNNQPQHF. The CDR3 DNA reads as TGCGCCAGCAGCTTGGGAGGGTCGAACAATCAGCCCCAGCATTTT.

This clone was recorded once. V usage is TRBV27 and J usage is TRBJ2-1; no reliable D call. The CDR3 sequence is 14 residues long. Trimming stripped 2 bases from V and 3 bases from J, with 8 bases between. CDR1 is MNHEY and CDR2 is SMNVEV in the germline V gene (reference sequence). CDR3 coding DNA: TGTGCCAGCAGTTTAGACGGAAGCTACAATGAGCAGTTCTTC. It specifies CASSLDGSYNEQFF.

Remarks on this clone: The junction differs from germline at one of its ends, possibly a read error. J is TRBJ2-2 and V is TRBV6-1, with D possibly TRBD1 on 7 matching bases. Looked up from germline, CDR1 is MNHNS and CDR2 is SASEGT. CDR3 size: 13 residues. Here the CDR3 reads CASSEALQGGLFF. The CDR3 DNA reads as TGTGCCAGCAGTGAAGCGCTTCAGGGGGGGCTGTTTTTT.

The sample holds one count of this clone. This chain connects TRBV4-1 to TRBJ1-3; D gene ambiguous. This CDR3 has 15 amino acids. The ends were cut back, 1 base at V and 1 base at J, with 8 bases in the middle. Germline CDR1 reads MGHRA; CDR2 reads YSYEKL. For the CDR3, the DNA is TGCGCCAGCAGCCAAGTTGAGACTTCTGGAAACACCATATATTTT. It codes for CASSQVETSGNTIYF.

The CDR3 DNA is TGTGCCAGCAGTTTCCGTGTGTTGGGTTTTCCTTACAATGAGCAGTTCTTC. This translates into CASSFRVLGFPYNEQFF. The genes are TRBV27 and TRBJ2-1; no clear D gene. Trimming pared 3 bases from V and 4 bases from J, leaving 19 bases between. This CDR3 spans 17 amino acids. The germline V gene encodes CDR1 MNHEY and CDR2 SMNVEV (reference sequence).

The chain joins TRBV6-1 to TRBJ2-3; tentatively, D is TRBD2 (5 bases). The length of the CDR3 is 14 residues. Germline CDR1 reads MNHNS; CDR2 reads SASEGT. Trimming took off 8 bases at V and 5 bases at J, with 17 bases between the two ends. The CDR3 DNA follows: TGTGCCAGCCTAGAGGGAGAAAGTGAAGATACGCAGTATTTT. Amino acids: CASLEGESEDTQYF.

The chain couples TRBV15 to TRBJ1-4, with a tentative D call TRBD1 (5 bases). This CDR3 has 15 amino acids. Germline lookup yields CDR1 LNHNV and CDR2 YYDKDF (reference sequence). V was pared by 2 bases and J by 8 bases, with 15 bases between. CDR3 coding DNA: TGTGCCACCAGCAGATCAGCCGGGGGGATAGAAAAACTGTTTTTT. Protein sequence: CATSRSAGGIEKLFF.

This clone was seen a single time. The J gene is TRBJ2-7, the V gene TRBV5-1; D is perhaps TRBD1 (5 bases). The CDR3 has 15 residues. The ends were cut back, 0 bases at V and 4 bases at J, with 14 bases in the middle. The germline V gene has CDR1 SGHRS and CDR2 YFSETQ. DNA for the CDR3: TGCGCCAGCAGCTTGGATTCGGGCAGGGCTTACGAGCAGTACTTC. As protein: CASSLDSGRAYEQYF.

The rearrangement joins TRBV19 to TRBJ1-2; no firm D call. Germline CDR1 LNHDA, CDR2 SQIVND (reference sequence). V lost 4 bases, J lost 4 bases, and 13 bases lay in between. The length of the CDR3 is 14 residues. The CDR3 loop reads CASSRQYTGYGYTF. The CDR3 DNA is TGTGCCAGTAGTAGGCAGTACACCGGCTATGGCTACACCTTC.

This sequence joins TRBV15 and TRBJ2-1; D gene unclear. V was clipped by 5 bases and J by 5 bases, with 13 bases between them. This CDR3 is 14 amino acids long. Per the germline V gene, CDR1 is LNHNV and CDR2 is YYDKDF (reference sequence). The CDR3 bases are TGTGCCACCAGCGTCGCCGTGCTGGACAATGAGCAGTTCTTC. Protein product: CATSVAVLDNEQFF. The full variable domain, rest sourced from reference TRBV15 and TRBJ2-1, is DAMVIQNPRYQVTQFGKPVTLSCSQTLNHNVMYWYQQKSSQAPKLLFHYYDKDFNNEADTPDNFQSRRPNTSFCFLDIRSPGLGDTAMYLCATSVAVLDNEQFFGPGTRLTVL.

The chain employs TRBV5-1 and TRBJ1-2; TRBD1 is a possible D gene (5 bases). CDR1 and CDR2 (germline): SGHRS, YFSETQ. Trimming removed 0 bases at V and 3 bases at J, with 9 bases between. The CDR3 is 14 amino acids. Here the CDR3 reads CASSLEDSYYGYTF. The CDR3 DNA follows: TGCGCCAGCAGCTTGGAAGACAGCTACTATGGCTACACCTTC.

The V gene is TRBV4-2, the J gene TRBJ2-1; no definite D call. Germline V CDR1 and CDR2: LGHNA, YNFKEQ. This CDR3 is 14 amino acids long. The germline V and J ends were trimmed by 0 bases and 9 bases, with 12 bases remaining between them. The DNA for the CDR3 is TGTGCCAGCAGCCAAGATCTCCGGATAGGTGAGCAGTTCTTC. Encoded protein: CASSQDLRIGEQFF.

As to this clone: In the same sample, other DNA sequences code for this CDR3. The DNA for the CDR3 is TGTGCCACCAGCAGAGGGTCGCCCACAGATACGCAGTATTTT. It specifies CATSRGSPTDTQYF. The rearrangement uses TRBV15 and TRBJ2-3; D gene unclear. Deletions cut 1 base from V and 2 bases from J, with 7 bases between. Germline V gives CDR1 LNHNV, CDR2 YYDKDF (reference sequence). This CDR3 region has 14 residues.

This chain uses TRBV6-1 with TRBJ2-5; tentative D call: TRBD2 (6 bases). Trimming took 7 bases from V and 5 from J, leaving 17 bases between them. The CDR3 is 14 amino acids. The germline V gene encodes CDR1 MNHNS and CDR2 SASEGT. CDR3 nucleotide sequence: TGTGCCAGCACAATATCCGGGGGTGGGGAGACCCAGTACTTC. It translates to CASTISGGGETQYF.

This chain connects TRBV5-1 to TRBJ2-7, with 9 bases that match TRBD1. Per germline, CDR1 SGHRS and CDR2 YFSETQ. CDR3 length: 16 residues. J gave up 3 bases and V 8 bases, and 15 bases lay outside the gene matches. The CDR3 loop is CASKTSPGQGFYEQYF. The CDR3 DNA sequence: TGCGCCAGTAAAACCTCACCGGGACAGGGTTTCTACGAGCAGTACTTC.

For this clone: Within the sample, other DNA sequences also encode this same CDR3. The gene calls are TRBV5-1 and TRBJ1-4, with D perhaps matching TRBD1 (6 bases). The CDR3 is 14 amino acids. Looked up from germline, CDR1 is SGHRS and CDR2 is YFSETQ. Trimming took 0 bases from V and 8 from J, leaving 11 bases between them. CDR3 nucleotides: TGCGCCAGCAGCTTGGGGGGGGCGCGGGAAAAACTGTTTTTT. It specifies CASSLGGAREKLFF.

This clone was picked up a small number of times. The chain links TRBV10-3 to TRBJ1-1, with a weak D call TRBD1 (5 bases). V lost 0 bases, J lost 3 bases, and 8 bases lay in between. CDR3 length: 14 amino acids. Germline assignment: CDR1 ENHRY and CDR2 SYGVKD. The CDR3 coding sequence is TGTGCCATCAGTGAGTCGGGCAGGGACACTGAAGCTTTCTTT. Translating gives CAISESGRDTEAFF.